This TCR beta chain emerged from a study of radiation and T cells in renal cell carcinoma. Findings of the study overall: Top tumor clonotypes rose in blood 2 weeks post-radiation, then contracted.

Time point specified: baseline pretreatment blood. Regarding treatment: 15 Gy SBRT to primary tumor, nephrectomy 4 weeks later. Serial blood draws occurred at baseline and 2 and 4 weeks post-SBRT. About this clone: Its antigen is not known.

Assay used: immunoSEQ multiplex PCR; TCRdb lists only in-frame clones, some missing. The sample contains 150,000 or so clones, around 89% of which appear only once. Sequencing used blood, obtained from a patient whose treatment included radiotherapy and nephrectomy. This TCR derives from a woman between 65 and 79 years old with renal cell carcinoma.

Written as DNA, the CDR3 is TGTGCCAGCGGAAGGGGGCCCATGAACACTGAAGCTTTCTTT. Translation: CASGRGPMNTEAFF. The chain combines TRBV7-9 with TRBJ1-1, with TRBD1 identical over 7 bases. Germline CDR1 is SEHNR and CDR2 is FQNEAQ (reference sequence). The J segment lost 0 bases and the V segment lost 8 bases, leaving 6 bases of the junction unmatched. This CDR3 is 14 amino acids long.